The next 23 T cell receptor beta chains were all read from a single sample in a study of blood T cell repertoires in COVID-19. Sequenced by immunoSEQ multiplex PCR; TCRdb stores in-frame clones only, minus some. Of more than 200,000 clones listed, around 84% are singletons. The specimen sequenced was peripheral blood. The receptors come from a woman in her sixties or seventies with COVID-19, enrolled during active disease.

V is TRBV5-1 and J is TRBJ2-5; D unclear. The CDR3 sequence is 15 residues long. Trimming removed 4 bases from V and 1 base from J, with 14 bases in between. Germline-derived CDR1 and CDR2 are SGHRS and YFSETQ. CDR3: CASSPGGVRQETQYF. The CDR3 DNA reads as TGCGCCAGCAGCCCCGGTGGTGTGCGCCAAGAGACCCAGTACTTC.

The chain couples TRBV11-2 to TRBJ1-1, with D tentatively TRBD1 (6 bases). Deletions cut 4 bases from V and 12 bases from J, with 18 bases between. Per the germline V gene, CDR1 is SGHAT and CDR2 is FQNNGV. This CDR3 contains 13 residues. The CDR3 region has the DNA TGTGCCAGCAGCTCCGACCGGGGGGGGCGAACTTTCTTT. Translated: CASSSDRGGRTFF.

The chain carries TRBV19 and TRBJ2-7; 10 bases map to TRBD2. CDR1 is LNHDA and CDR2 is SQIVND in the germline V gene (reference sequence). This CDR3 has 13 residues. J lost 12 bases, V lost 4 bases, and 9 bases had no gene match. DNA of the CDR3: TGTGCCAGTAGTACTGCTCCGGGACTAGCGACGTACTTC. The encoded protein is CASSTAPGLATYF.

CDR3: CASSYYNEQFF. The CDR3 coding sequence is TGTGCCAGCAGCTACTACAATGAGCAGTTCTTC. The V and J genes are TRBV12-3 or TRBV12-4 and TRBJ2-1; D is unresolved. The CDR3 sequence is 11 residues long. V lost 6 bases, J lost 3 bases, and 3 bases lay in between.

V gene TRBV5-6 combines with J gene TRBJ2-5, with 7 bases aligning to TRBD1. CDR3 size: 14 residues. Germline trimming cut 0 bases from V and 4 bases from J; bases unmatched to any gene: 3. Germline CDR1 reads SGHDT; CDR2 reads YYEEEE. This chain's CDR3 is CASSLGYRGETQYF. The CDR3 region has the DNA TGTGCCAGCAGCTTGGGATACAGGGGAGAGACCCAGTACTTC.

Comment on this clone: The same CDR3 can be traced to other DNA sequences in this sample. This chain links TRBV9 with TRBJ2-7, with D possibly matching TRBD2 (5 bases). The CDR3 consists of 14 residues. Between the trimmed V and J ends, which lost 2 bases and 1 base, there was a span of 10 bases. Looked up from germline, CDR1 is SGDLS and CDR2 is YYNGEE. CDR3 loop: CASSVGRRSYEQYF. Written as DNA, the CDR3 is TGTGCCAGCAGCGTCGGTCGGAGGTCCTACGAGCAGTACTTC.

The CDR3 DNA reads as TGTGCCAGCAGCACCGTTTGGGACACCTCAACCTACGAGCAGTACTTC. This sequence encodes CASSTVWDTSTYEQYF. This chain connects TRBV28 to TRBJ2-7; possibly TRBD1 for D (6 bases). Per the germline V gene, CDR1 is MDHEN and CDR2 is SYDVKM. V lost 6 bases, J lost 2 bases, and 20 bases lay in between. This CDR3 is built from 16 residues.

This chain uses TRBV6-2 or TRBV6-3 with TRBJ2-5, with no clear D. The CDR3 spans 11 residues. Per the germline V gene, CDR1 is MNHEY and CDR2 is SVGEGT. Trimming stripped 6 bases from V and 5 bases from J, with 7 bases between. The CDR3 loop is CASSPSETQYF. CDR3 bases: TGTGCCAGCAGCCCCTCGGAGACCCAGTACTTC.

This sequence joins TRBV5-6 and TRBJ2-7, with TRBD1 identical over 10 bases. Unmatched junction bases numbered 5, after V lost 2 bases and J lost 3 bases. CDR3 length: 15 residues. Germline CDR1 reads SGHDT; CDR2 reads YYEEEE. Here the CDR3 reads CASSLWGTGVYEQYF. Written as DNA, the CDR3 is TGTGCCAGCAGCTTATGGGGGACAGGGGTCTACGAGCAGTACTTC.

This chain's CDR3 is CASSPTGGAGRRFNEQFF. The CDR3 nucleotides read TGTGCCAGCAGCCCCACGGGGGGAGCGGGACGAAGATTCAATGAGCAGTTCTTC. The V gene is TRBV25-1, the J gene TRBJ2-1; TRBD2 matches 7 bases. V lost 6 bases to trimming and J lost 6 bases; unmatched junction nucleotides: 20. The CDR3 has 18 amino acids. CDR1 and CDR2 (germline): MGHDK, SYGVNS.

This clone appeared a few times. The chain is built from TRBV19 and TRBJ1-5, with 10 nucleotides matching TRBD1. Germline assignment: CDR1 LNHDA and CDR2 SQIVND (reference sequence). V lost 3 bases and J lost 6; bases outside the gene matches: 5. The CDR3 totals 15 residues. CDR3 protein: CASSMGRTGGQPQHF. The CDR3 bases are TGTGCCAGTAGTATGGGTCGGACAGGGGGTCAGCCCCAGCATTTT. Filled out from reference TRBV19 and TRBJ1-5, the complete variable domain reads DGGITQSPKYLFRKEGQNVTLSCEQNLNHDAMYWYRQDPGQGLRLIYYSQIVNDFQKGDIAEGYSVSREKKESFPLTVTSAQKNPTAFYLCASSMGRTGGQPQHFGDGTRLSIL.

J is TRBJ2-7 and V is TRBV3-1 (or the pseudogene TRBV3-2); D call uncertain. Germline values: CDR1 LGHDT, CDR2 YNNKEL (reference sequence). The CDR3 is 15 amino acids. Deletions cut 0 bases from V and 2 bases from J, with 11 bases between. Written as DNA, the CDR3 is TGTGCCAGCAGCCAAGATCCAGGTTCTACCTACGAGCAGTACTTC. Amino acid sequence: CASSQDPGSTYEQYF.

The CDR3 sequence is CASRAAGHTDTQYF. CDR3 in DNA: TGTGCCAGCAGGGCGGCGGGTCACACAGATACGCAGTATTTT. The rearrangement uses TRBV9 and TRBJ2-3, with D possibly being TRBD2 (5 bases). Trimming pared 5 bases from V and 2 bases from J, leaving 12 bases between. Germline CDR1 SGDLS, CDR2 YYNGEE. The CDR3 length is 14 residues.

CDR3 DNA sequence: TGTGCCAGCAGTTACTCGGGAGCCGGCTCTGGAAACACCATATATTTT. The encoded protein is CASSYSGAGSGNTIYF. V and J are TRBV6-5 and TRBJ1-3, with D unclear. V dropped 0 bases and J dropped 0 bases, with 9 bases sitting between them. This CDR3 has 16 residues. CDR1 is MNHEY and CDR2 is SVGAGI in the germline V gene.

The chain combines TRBV3-1 (or the pseudogene TRBV3-2) with TRBJ1-2; D remains unclear. V was clipped by 0 bases and J by 4 bases, with 9 bases between them. Germline CDR1 LGHDT, CDR2 YNNKEL (reference sequence). The CDR3 is 14 residues long. The CDR3 nucleotides are TGTGCCAGCAGCCAAGATCGAACGGTCTATGGCTACACCTTC. Translated: CASSQDRTVYGYTF.

V and J are TRBV6-5 and TRBJ1-1, with TRBD1 as a possible D gene (5 bases). Trimming stripped 7 bases from V and 3 bases from J, with 18 bases between. Per germline, CDR1 MNHEY and CDR2 SVGAGI. CDR3 length: 15 amino acids. CDR3 in DNA: TGTGCCAGCACCTTCCTCCCGGGCAGGGACACTGAAGCTTTCTTT. Translation: CASTFLPGRDTEAFF.

The V gene is TRBV28, the J gene TRBJ2-1; D gene ambiguous. V lost 8 bases, J lost 10 bases, and 18 bases lay in between. There are 13 residues in the CDR3. Germline-derived CDR1 and CDR2 are MDHEN and SYDVKM. The CDR3: CASGLTTPQEQFF. CDR3 nucleotide sequence: TGTGCCAGCGGCCTGACGACACCTCAGGAGCAGTTCTTC. The full variable domain, in which reference TRBV28 and TRBJ2-1 provide the parts outside the CDR3, is DVKVTQSSRYLVKRTGEKVFLECVQDMDHENMFWYRQDPGLGLRLIYFSYDVKMKEKGDIPEGYSVSREKKERFSLILESASTNQTSMYLCASGLTTPQEQFFGPGTRLTVL.

The chain couples TRBV6-5 to TRBJ1-2; TRBD1 agrees at 8 bases. This CDR3 comprises 15 residues. Trimming took 2 bases from V and 5 from J; bases not matched to a gene: 7. Germline V gene data show CDR1 as MNHEY and CDR2 as SVGAGI. CDR3 sequence (DNA): TGTGCCAGCAGTTACACCGGGACAGGAGCTTATGGCTACACCTTC. This translates into CASSYTGTGAYGYTF.

The gene calls are TRBV15 and TRBJ2-7, with 7 bases fitting TRBD1. CDR3 length equals 14 residues. J gave up 0 bases and V 6 bases, and 5 bases lay outside the gene matches. Per germline, CDR1 LNHNV and CDR2 YYDKDF (reference sequence). The CDR3 DNA sequence: TGTGCCACCAGGGCGGACAGGAGCTCCTACGAGCAGTACTTC. Protein: CATRADRSSYEQYF.

The chain has TRBV7-3 and TRBJ2-7, with 9 nucleotides matching TRBD2. Unmatched junction bases numbered 5, after V lost 2 bases and J lost 3 bases. CDR3 size: 15 residues. CDR1 is SGHTA and CDR2 is FQGTGA in the germline V gene. The CDR3 coding sequence is TGTGCCAGCAGCTTAGGCGGGACTAGCAACTACGAGCAGTACTTC. Translation: CASSLGGTSNYEQYF.

The chain carries TRBV11-2 and TRBJ2-7; the D gene is possibly TRBD1 (6 bases). This CDR3 contains 14 residues. Germline CDR1 and CDR2: SGHAT and FQNNGV. V lost 1 base and J lost 4, with 11 bases in between. CDR3 in DNA: TGTGCCAGCAGCTTAGCGACAGGAAAATACGAGCAGTACTTC. It translates to CASSLATGKYEQYF.

The rearrangement uses TRBV7-9 and TRBJ2-5, with D possibly TRBD2 on 5 matching bases. This CDR3 is built from 14 residues. Germline lookup yields CDR1 SEHNR and CDR2 FQNEAQ (reference sequence). With 7 bases removed from V and 0 bases from J, the gap between germline ends came to 12 bases. The CDR3 loop is CASTLGVNQETQYF. The DNA of the CDR3 is TGTGCCAGCACTCTCGGGGTCAACCAAGAGACCCAGTACTTC.

This clone showed up just once. The chain employs TRBV7-9 and TRBJ1-2; TRBD1 is a possible D gene (6 bases). Trimming cost V 5 bases and J 5 bases, with 24 bases left between them. The CDR3 sequence is 17 residues long. CDR1 is SEHNR, CDR2 FQNEAQ, per germline (reference sequence). The chain's CDR3 is CASSPRGGAGFGYGYTF. CDR3 bases: TGTGCCAGCAGCCCCAGAGGGGGGGCAGGGTTTGGATATGGCTACACCTTC.